This entry lists 23 T cell receptor beta chains sequenced from one sample in a study of OX40 agonist ivuxolimab in advanced cancers. Clones were sequenced by immunoSEQ multiplex PCR, and TCRdb holds only the in-frame ones, with some missing. This sample yields about 48,000 clones, of which around 85% are seen a single time; 1% to 1.3% belongs to the top ten. The sample here was CD4+ or CD8+ T cells sorted from blood, taken in a trial of the OX40 agonist ivuxolimab. The receptor set was obtained from an adult with an advanced solid tumor such as melanoma, head and neck, liver or kidney cancer.

The rearrangement joins TRBV4-3 to TRBJ2-7; D may match TRBD1 or TRBD2 (5 bases each). CDR3 length equals 13 residues. With 4 bases removed from V and 6 bases from J, the gap between germline ends came to 13 bases. The germline V gene encodes CDR1 LGHNA and CDR2 YSLEER. CDR3 DNA: TGCGCCAGCAGCCGGGACGGAGTAACCGAGCAGTACTTC. It is translated as CASSRDGVTEQYF.

The chain employs TRBV2 and TRBJ1-5; possible D gene TRBD1, 6 bases. The CDR3 sequence is 15 residues long. V lost 7 bases and J lost 3, with 16 bases in between. Looked up from germline, CDR1 is SNHLY and CDR2 is FYNNEI. CDR3 region: CASKVDGGPNQPQHF. CDR3 DNA: TGTGCCAGCAAGGTCGATGGGGGGCCCAATCAGCCCCAGCATTTT.

The chain is built from TRBV18 and TRBJ2-2; 10 positions agree with TRBD1. The CDR3 spans 18 residues. CDR1 KGHSH and CDR2 LQKENI come from the germline V gene. V shed 6 bases and J 3 bases; nucleotides not matched to a gene: 13. CDR3 loop: CASSARGTGTGDTGELFF. The CDR3 DNA follows: TGTGCCAGCTCGGCGAGGGGGACCGGGACAGGGGACACCGGGGAGCTGTTTTTT.

The chain joins TRBV2 to TRBJ2-3; D is undetermined. In germline, CDR1 is SNHLY, CDR2 FYNNEI. Trimming removed 6 bases at V and 2 bases at J, with 12 bases between. This CDR3 is built from 14 residues. The CDR3 bases are TGTGCCAGCAGGAAAGGACCGGACACAGATACGCAGTATTTT. Its protein product is CASRKGPDTDTQYF. Based on the CDR3 plus reference TRBV2 and TRBJ2-3, the full variable domain is EPEVTQTPSHQVTQMGQEVILRCVPISNHLYFYWYRQILGQKVEFLVSFYNNEISEKSEIFDDQFSVERPDGSNFTLKIRSTKLEDSAMYFCASRKGPDTDTQYFGPGTRLTVL.

This chain joins TRBV7-8 and TRBJ1-3; no clear D gene. V was trimmed by 3 bases and J by 2 bases, leaving 8 bases between them. The CDR3 runs to 14 residues. The germline gives CDR1 SGHVS, CDR2 FQNEAQ. The CDR3 DNA reads as TGTGCCAGCAGCTTGAAGCAGGCTGGAAACACCATATATTTT. The encoded protein is CASSLKQAGNTIYF.

This clone was picked up one time. The gene calls are TRBV9 and TRBJ2-2, with 9 bases identical to TRBD2. From germline, CDR1 is SGDLS and CDR2 YYNGEE. The CDR3 runs 15 residues. Trimming took 4 bases from V and 6 from J; bases not matched to a gene: 7. The CDR3 sequence: CASSRTSARAGELFF. The CDR3 nucleotides read TGTGCCAGCAGCCGGACTAGCGCAAGGGCCGGGGAGCTGTTTTTT.

This rearrangement joins TRBV30 to TRBJ2-3; no clear D. CDR3 length equals 11 residues. V was cut by 0 bases and J by 6 bases, with 4 bases left in between. Germline assignment: CDR1 GTSNPN and CDR2 SVGIG (reference sequence). The CDR3 here is CAWSVVDTQYF. DNA for the CDR3: TGTGCCTGGAGTGTAGTGGATACGCAGTATTTT. The complete variable domain, with remaining parts taken from reference TRBV30 and TRBJ2-3, reads SQTIHQWPATLVQPVGSPLSLECTVEGTSNPNLYWYRQAAGRGLQLLFYSVGIGQISSEVPQNLSASRPQDRQFILSSKKLLLSDSGFYLCAWSVVDTQYFGPGTRLTVL.

The rearrangement uses TRBV27 and TRBJ1-6; D is uncertain. Trimming stripped 1 base from V and 8 bases from J, with 12 bases between. This CDR3 is built from 15 residues. Germline V CDR1 and CDR2: MNHEY, SMNVEV (reference sequence). CDR3: CASSLWSGSDSPLHF. The CDR3 nucleotides read TGTGCCAGCAGTTTATGGTCGGGGTCGGATTCACCCCTCCACTTT.

The CDR3 bases are TGTGCCAGCAGCTCTGGAGCAGGGGAGACCCAGTACTTC. Translated, it gives CASSSGAGETQYF. The V gene is TRBV7-2, the J gene TRBJ2-5; possible D gene TRBD1, 5 bases. Trimming cost V 4 bases and J 5 bases, with 11 bases left between them. The CDR3 spans 13 residues. Germline V lookup: CDR1 SGHTA, CDR2 FQGNSA.

This clone has just one count. The rearrangement uses TRBV7-2 and TRBJ2-2, with 10 bases aligning to TRBD2. Germline CDR1 reads SGHTA; CDR2 reads FQGNSA. The CDR3 has 16 amino acids. With V trimmed by 1 base and J by 8 bases, 7 bases remained unmatched. The CDR3 DNA is TGTGCCAGCAGCTTAGTGTCTAGCGGGAGTGGGGGGGAGCTGTTTTTT. Amino acids: CASSLVSSGSGGELFF.

The V call is TRBV27, the J call TRBJ1-6; 10 bases are shared with TRBD1. The CDR3 is 14 residues long. Germline CDR1 is MNHEY and CDR2 is SMNVEV (reference sequence). Trimming took 2 bases from V and 9 from J; bases not matched to a gene: 1. The CDR3 sequence: CASSLGTGVSPLHF. The CDR3 DNA reads as TGTGCCAGCAGTTTAGGGACAGGGGTTTCACCCCTCCACTTT.

CDR3 sequence (DNA): TGTGCCAGCAGCCAAGCGGCTACGGGGTTCCACCAAGAGACCCAGTACTTC. Translated: CASSQAATGFHQETQYF. V is TRBV4-2 and J is TRBJ2-5; perhaps TRBD2 as D (5 bases). Trimming shortened V by 1 base and J by 0 bases, and 15 bases separated the two germline ends. Germline CDR1 and CDR2: LGHNA and YNFKEQ. The CDR3 totals 17 residues.

This clone was seen more than once but under ten times. The chain employs TRBV9 and TRBJ1-6; D possibly corresponds to TRBD1 (5 bases). The CDR3 spans 15 residues. CDR1 SGDLS and CDR2 YYNGEE come from the germline V gene. The V end lost 0 bases, the J end lost 8 bases, and 12 bases lay between the germline ends. The CDR3 bases are TGTGCCAGCAGCGTAGATCCCAGGGTGTATTCACCCCTCCACTTT. This translates into CASSVDPRVYSPLHF. Combining the CDR3 with reference TRBV9 and TRBJ1-6 gives the whole variable domain DSGVTQTPKHLITATGQRVTLRCSPRSGDLSVYWYQQSLDQGLQFLIQYYNGEERAKGNILERFSAQQFPDLHSELNLSSLELGDSALYFCASSVDPRVYSPLHFGNGTRLTVT.

J is TRBJ2-2 and V is TRBV28, with a tentative D call TRBD2 (6 bases). The germline V gene has CDR1 MDHEN and CDR2 SYDVKM. Between the trimmed V and J ends, which lost 2 bases and 3 bases, there was a span of 7 bases. This CDR3 is built from 14 residues. CDR3 DNA sequence: TGTGCCAGCAGTTTAGGAGGGGACACCGGGGAGCTGTTTTTT. Amino acids: CASSLGGDTGELFF.

The V gene is TRBV28, the J gene TRBJ1-2; possible D gene TRBD1, 6 bases. Trimming stripped 6 bases from V and 3 bases from J, with 17 bases between. The CDR3 sequence is 15 residues long. Germline V gives CDR1 MDHEN, CDR2 SYDVKM. The CDR3 loop is CASSPTGYLHYGYTF. The CDR3 bases are TGTGCCAGCAGCCCGACAGGTTACCTACACTATGGCTACACCTTC.

This chain uses TRBV7-2 with TRBJ2-2; 7 bases match TRBD2. The V and J ends lost 3 bases and 6 bases, in that order; junction bases with no gene match: 7. This CDR3 comprises 15 residues. The germline V gene has CDR1 SGHTA and CDR2 FQGNSA. This CDR3 reads CASSFRAGAPGELFF. The CDR3, as DNA: TGTGCCAGCAGCTTTAGGGCGGGAGCCCCCGGGGAGCTGTTTTTT.

In regard to this clone: Distinct nucleotide sequences in the sample also encode this CDR3. J is TRBJ2-1 and V is TRBV18; possibly TRBD1 for D (6 bases). The V gene lost 2 bases and the J gene lost 5 bases, with 13 bases spanning the gap. The CDR3 covers 15 residues. The germline V gene has CDR1 KGHSH and CDR2 LQKENI. The DNA of the CDR3 is TGTGCCAGCTCACCAGGTAGTTGGACAGACAATGAGCAGTTCTTC. Translation gives CASSPGSWTDNEQFF.

V usage is TRBV5-4 and J usage is TRBJ1-4; 7 bases map to TRBD1. This CDR3 has 16 residues. Germline V gene lookup returns CDR1 SGHNT and CDR2 YYREEE (reference sequence). V trimming: 2 bases; J trimming: 6 bases; junction bases outside the gene matches: 10. This CDR3 reads CASSFKPGQPHEKLFF. The CDR3 nucleotides read TGTGCCAGCAGCTTCAAACCGGGACAGCCCCATGAAAAACTGTTTTTT.

The CDR3 spells CATRKYRSLLTDNEQFF. The CDR3 region has the DNA TGTGCCACCAGAAAATACCGTTCCCTCCTTACCGACAATGAGCAGTTCTTC. The rearrangement joins TRBV7-2 to TRBJ2-1, with D hard to call. The CDR3 runs 17 residues. Germline CDR1 SGHTA, CDR2 FQGNSA. V was pared by 10 bases and J by 5 bases, with 27 bases between.

This chain connects TRBV7-2 to TRBJ1-4; a weak D match, TRBD1 (5 bases). The CDR3 has 13 amino acids. Germline V gene lookup returns CDR1 SGHTA and CDR2 FQGNSA. V lost 5 bases, J lost 8 bases, and 12 bases lay in between. In DNA, the CDR3 is TGTGCCAGCAGCATGGTCGAGGGGGAAAAACTGTTTTTT. Its translation: CASSMVEGEKLFF.

This chain connects TRBV7-9 to TRBJ1-2; 7 bases line up with TRBD1. Germline lookup yields CDR1 SEHNR and CDR2 FQNEAQ (reference sequence). This CDR3 is 13 amino acids long. V shed 5 bases and J 4 bases; nucleotides not matched to a gene: 4. As DNA, the CDR3 is TGTGCCAGCAGCCCGAGGACAGGCTATGGCTACACCTTC. It translates to CASSPRTGYGYTF.

This sequence joins TRBV7-9 and TRBJ1-4; TRBD1 might be the D (5 bases). The CDR3 extends over 16 amino acids. The germline CDR1 and CDR2 sequences are SEHNR and FQNEAQ (reference sequence). V gave up 5 bases and J gave up 7 bases, with 20 bases separating them. CDR3 region: CASSLVVGPRGEKLFF. DNA of the CDR3: TGTGCCAGCAGCCTAGTCGTGGGACCTCGGGGTGAAAAACTGTTTTTT.

The chain uses TRBV27 and TRBJ2-7; D remains unclear. V was pared by 4 bases and J by 2 bases, with 9 bases between. The CDR3 runs to 13 residues. Germline lookup yields CDR1 MNHEY and CDR2 SMNVEV (reference sequence). The CDR3 nucleotides read TGTGCCAGCAGTTCTCTCAGAACCTACGAGCAGTACTTC. Translated: CASSSLRTYEQYF.